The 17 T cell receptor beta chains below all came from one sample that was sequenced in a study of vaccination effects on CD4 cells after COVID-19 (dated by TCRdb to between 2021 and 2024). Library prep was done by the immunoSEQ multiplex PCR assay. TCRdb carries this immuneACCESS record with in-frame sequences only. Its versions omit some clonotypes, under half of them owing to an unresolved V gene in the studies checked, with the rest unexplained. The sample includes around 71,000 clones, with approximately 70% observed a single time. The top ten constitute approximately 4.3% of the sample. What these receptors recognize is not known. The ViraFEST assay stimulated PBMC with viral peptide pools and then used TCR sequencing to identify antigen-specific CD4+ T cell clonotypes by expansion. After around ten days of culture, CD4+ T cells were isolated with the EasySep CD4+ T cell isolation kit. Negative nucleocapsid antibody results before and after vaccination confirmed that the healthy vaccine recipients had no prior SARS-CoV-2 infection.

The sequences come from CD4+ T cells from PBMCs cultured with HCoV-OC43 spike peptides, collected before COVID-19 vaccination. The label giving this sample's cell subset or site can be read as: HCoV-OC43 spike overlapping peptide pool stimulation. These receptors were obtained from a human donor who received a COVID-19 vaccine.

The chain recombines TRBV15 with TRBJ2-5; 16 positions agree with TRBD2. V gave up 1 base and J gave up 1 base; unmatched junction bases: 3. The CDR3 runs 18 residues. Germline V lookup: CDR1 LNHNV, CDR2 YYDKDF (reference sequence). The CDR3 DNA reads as TGTGCCACCAGCAGAGTAGGGACTAGCGGGGGGGCCCAAGAGACCCAGTACTTC. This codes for CATSRVGTSGGAQETQYF.

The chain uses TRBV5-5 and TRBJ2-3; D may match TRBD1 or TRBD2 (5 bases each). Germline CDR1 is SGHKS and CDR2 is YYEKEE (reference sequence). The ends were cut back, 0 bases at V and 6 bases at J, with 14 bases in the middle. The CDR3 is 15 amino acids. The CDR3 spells CASSLDPGTADTQYF. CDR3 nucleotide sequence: TGTGCCAGCAGCTTGGATCCCGGGACGGCCGATACGCAGTATTTT.

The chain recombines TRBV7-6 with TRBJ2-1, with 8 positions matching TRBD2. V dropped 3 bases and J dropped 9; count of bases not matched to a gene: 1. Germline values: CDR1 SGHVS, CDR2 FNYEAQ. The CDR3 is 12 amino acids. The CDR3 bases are TGTGCCAGCAGCTTTAGCGGGGTTGAGCAGTTCTTC. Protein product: CASSFSGVEQFF.

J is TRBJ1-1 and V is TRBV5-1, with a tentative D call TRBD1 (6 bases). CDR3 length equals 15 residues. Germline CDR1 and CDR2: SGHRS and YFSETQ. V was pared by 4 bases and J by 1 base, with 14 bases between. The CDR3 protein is CASSEMGHPNTEAFF. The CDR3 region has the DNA TGCGCCAGCAGCGAAATGGGACACCCGAACACTGAAGCTTTCTTT.

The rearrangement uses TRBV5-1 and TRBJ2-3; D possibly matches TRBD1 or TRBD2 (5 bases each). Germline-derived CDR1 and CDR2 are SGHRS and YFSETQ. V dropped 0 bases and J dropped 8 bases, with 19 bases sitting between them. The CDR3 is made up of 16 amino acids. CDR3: CASSLAPGTTQGTQYF. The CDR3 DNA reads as TGCGCCAGCAGCTTGGCCCCCGGGACCACGCAGGGTACGCAGTATTTT.

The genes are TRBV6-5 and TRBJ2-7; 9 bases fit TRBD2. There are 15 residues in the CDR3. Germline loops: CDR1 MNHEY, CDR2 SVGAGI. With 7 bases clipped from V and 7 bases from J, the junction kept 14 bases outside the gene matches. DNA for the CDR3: TGTGCCAGCAATCGAGCGGGGGGCGCGTACGGGGAGCAGTACGTC. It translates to CASNRAGGAYGEQYV.

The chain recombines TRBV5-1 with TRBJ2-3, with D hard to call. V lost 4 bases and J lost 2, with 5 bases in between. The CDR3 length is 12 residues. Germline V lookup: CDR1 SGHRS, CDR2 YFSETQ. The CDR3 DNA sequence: TGCGCCAGCAGCGCCTCCACAGATACGCAGTATTTT. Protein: CASSASTDTQYF.

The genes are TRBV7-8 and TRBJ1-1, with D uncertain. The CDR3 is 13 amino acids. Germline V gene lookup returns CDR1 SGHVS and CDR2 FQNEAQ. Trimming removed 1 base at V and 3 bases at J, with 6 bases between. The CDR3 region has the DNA TGTGCCAGCAGCTTAGTAGGGTACACTGAAGCTTTCTTT. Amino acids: CASSLVGYTEAFF.

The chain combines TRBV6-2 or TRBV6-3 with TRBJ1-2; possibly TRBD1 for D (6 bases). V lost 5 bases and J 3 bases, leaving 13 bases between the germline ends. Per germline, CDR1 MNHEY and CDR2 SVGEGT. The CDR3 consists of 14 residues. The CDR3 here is CASSRGGADYGYTF. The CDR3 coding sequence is TGTGCCAGCAGTCGGGGGGGCGCAGACTATGGCTACACCTTC.

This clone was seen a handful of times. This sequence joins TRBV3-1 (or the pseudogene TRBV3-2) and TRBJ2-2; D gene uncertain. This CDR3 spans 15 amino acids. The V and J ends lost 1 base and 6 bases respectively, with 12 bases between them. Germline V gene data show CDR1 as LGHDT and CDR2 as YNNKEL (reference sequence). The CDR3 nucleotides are TGTGCCAGCAGCCAAGCAGGTCCTCAGTCCGGGGAGCTGTTTTTT. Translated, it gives CASSQAGPQSGELFF.

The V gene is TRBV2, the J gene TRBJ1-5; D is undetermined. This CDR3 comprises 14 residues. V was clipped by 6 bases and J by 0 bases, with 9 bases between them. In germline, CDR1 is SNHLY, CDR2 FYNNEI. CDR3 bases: TGTGCCAGCAGGCAGGACGGTAGCAATCAGCCCCAGCATTTT. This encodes CASRQDGSNQPQHF.

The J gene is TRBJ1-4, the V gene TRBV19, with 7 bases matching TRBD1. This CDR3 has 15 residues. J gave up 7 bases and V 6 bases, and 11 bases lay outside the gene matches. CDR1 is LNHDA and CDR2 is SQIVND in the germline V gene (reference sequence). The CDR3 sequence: CASRSGTVSFEKLFF. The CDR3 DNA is TGTGCCAGTAGATCCGGGACAGTTTCATTTGAAAAACTGTTTTTT.

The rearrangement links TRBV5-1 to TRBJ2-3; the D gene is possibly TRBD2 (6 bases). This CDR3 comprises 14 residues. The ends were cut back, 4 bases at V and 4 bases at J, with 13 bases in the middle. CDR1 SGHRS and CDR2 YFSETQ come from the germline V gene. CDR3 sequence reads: CASSQGGLADTQYF. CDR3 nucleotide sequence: TGCGCCAGCAGCCAGGGAGGTTTAGCAGATACGCAGTATTTT.

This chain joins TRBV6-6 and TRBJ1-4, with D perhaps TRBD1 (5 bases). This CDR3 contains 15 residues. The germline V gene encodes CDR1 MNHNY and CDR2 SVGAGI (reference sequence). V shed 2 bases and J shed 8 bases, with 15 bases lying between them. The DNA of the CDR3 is TGTGCCAGCAGTTACAGGGCCAGGGTTGACGAAAAACTGTTTTTT. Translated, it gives CASSYRARVDEKLFF.

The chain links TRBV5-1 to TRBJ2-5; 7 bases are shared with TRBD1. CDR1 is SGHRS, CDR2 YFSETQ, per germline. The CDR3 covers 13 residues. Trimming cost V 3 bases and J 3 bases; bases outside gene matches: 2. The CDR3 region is CASSSGQKETQYF. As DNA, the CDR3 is TGCGCCAGCAGCTCGGGACAGAAAGAGACCCAGTACTTC.

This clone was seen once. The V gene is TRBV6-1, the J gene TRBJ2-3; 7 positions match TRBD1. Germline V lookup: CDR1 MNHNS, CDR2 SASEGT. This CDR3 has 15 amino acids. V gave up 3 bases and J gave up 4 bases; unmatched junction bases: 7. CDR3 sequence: CASSEHWDSPDTQYF. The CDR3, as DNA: TGTGCCAGCAGTGAGCATTGGGACAGTCCAGATACGCAGTATTTT.

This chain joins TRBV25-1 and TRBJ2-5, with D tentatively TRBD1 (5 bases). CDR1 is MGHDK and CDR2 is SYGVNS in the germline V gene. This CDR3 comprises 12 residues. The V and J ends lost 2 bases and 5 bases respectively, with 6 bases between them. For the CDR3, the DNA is TGTGCCAGCAGTGAAAGGGGTGAGACCCAGTACTTC. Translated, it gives CASSERGETQYF.